This T cell receptor beta chain was documented in a study of T-cell memory formation after mild COVID-19. Study background: Across donors, TCR clusters were largely donor specific. General study points: Confirmation was lacking for SARS-CoV-2 specificity of second-wave clones that peaked on day 37. Day 15 to 85 contracting clones showed balanced CD4/CD8; day 15 to 37 expanders favored CD4+. The appearance of some responding clones in pre-infection memory suggested that cross-reactive memory joined.

Deletions cut 2 bases from V and 6 bases from J, with 14 bases between. The germline CDR1 and CDR2 sequences are SGHRS and YFSETQ. This CDR3 region has 14 residues. This clonotype has just a few counts. Its antigen is not identified. TCRdb fed the 5' RACE reads into MiXCR, producing one record per CDR3 protein. This table holds some 290,000 distinct CDR3 sequences, roughly 17% found once. The chain is built from TRBV5-1 and TRBJ2-5; D tentatively reads TRBD1 or TRBD2 (5 bases each). This TCR came from a man between 18 and 29 years old who had mild COVID-19 (a few samples of this study predate the infection). Cell type and time point are not known. Material: PBMCs or a T cell subset sorted from them (not recorded which). The CDR3 nucleotides read TGCGCCAGCAGCTTCCCGGGACCTCGGCAGACCCAGTACTTC. Translation gives CASSFPGPRQTQYF.